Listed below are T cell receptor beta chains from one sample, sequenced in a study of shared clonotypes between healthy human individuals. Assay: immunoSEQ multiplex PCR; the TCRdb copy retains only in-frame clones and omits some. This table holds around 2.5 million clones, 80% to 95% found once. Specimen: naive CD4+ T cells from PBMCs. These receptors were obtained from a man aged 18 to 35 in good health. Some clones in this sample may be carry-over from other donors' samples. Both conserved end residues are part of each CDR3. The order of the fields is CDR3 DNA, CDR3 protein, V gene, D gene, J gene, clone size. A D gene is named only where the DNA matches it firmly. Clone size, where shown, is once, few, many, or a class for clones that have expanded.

DNA: TGTGCCAGCAGTCTCCTGACCCCTGCCTGGACTGGAAACACCATATATTTT; CDR3: CASSLLTPAWTGNTIYF; V: TRBV28; D: NA; J: TRBJ1-3; size: NA
DNA: TGTGCCAGCAGCCTCTTGACTAGGTCCTACGAGCAGTACTTC; CDR3: CASSLLTRSYEQYF; V: TRBV11-2; D: NA; J: TRBJ2-7; size: NA
DNA: TGCGCCAGCAGCTTGACCACAGGGGGTTTTTATGGCTACACCTTC; CDR3: CASSLTTGGFYGYTF; V: TRBV5-1; D: TRBD1; J: TRBJ1-2; size: NA
DNA: TGTGCCAGCTCACCGAATATTGATTCGGTCTCTTCGGGGGAGCAGTACTTC; CDR3: CASSPNIDSVSSGEQYF; V: TRBV18; D: NA; J: TRBJ2-7; size: NA
DNA: TGCAGCGTTGGGGGGAGGTTGGGACCCCTGAGGGAAAACGGGGAGCTGTTTTTT; CDR3: CSVGGRLGPLRENGELFF; V: TRBV29-1; D: NA; J: TRBJ2-2; size: NA
DNA: TGTGCCAGCAGCCTTCAAAGCGGGGGCACAGATACGCAGTATTTT; CDR3: CASSLQSGGTDTQYF; V: TRBV5-4; D: TRBD2; J: TRBJ2-3; size: NA
DNA: TGCGCCAGCAGCTGGAGGACTAGCCTTAGCTCCTACAATGAGCAGTTCTTC; CDR3: CASSWRTSLSSYNEQFF; V: TRBV5-1; D: TRBD2; J: TRBJ2-1; size: NA
DNA: TGTGCCAGCAGACCAACTAGCGGGATAACCACAGATACGCAGTATTTT; CDR3: CASRPTSGITTDTQYF; V: TRBV7-2; D: TRBD2; J: TRBJ2-3; size: NA
DNA: TGCAGTGCTAGAGTGTGGAGTGAAGAGTACTTC; CDR3: CSARVWSEEYF; V: TRBV20-1; D: NA; J: TRBJ2-7; size: once
DNA: TGTGCCAGCTCCCCACACCAGGGCCCCTCCATATATTTT; CDR3: CASSPHQGPSIYF; V: TRBV28; D: NA; J: TRBJ1-3; size: NA
DNA: TGTGCCAGCAGCCCAGCCGACAGGGGTGCCTCCTACGAGCAGTACTTC; CDR3: CASSPADRGASYEQYF; V: TRBV7-2; D: TRBD1; J: TRBJ2-7; size: once
DNA: TGCGCCAGCAGCTTGGGCTATGGGCGGAGGACAGATACGCAGTATTTT; CDR3: CASSLGYGRRTDTQYF; V: TRBV5-1; D: NA; J: TRBJ2-3; size: NA
DNA: TGCGCCAGCAGCTCTAGACAGGGCTCCTACGAGCAGTACTTC; CDR3: CASSSRQGSYEQYF; V: TRBV5-1; D: TRBD1; J: TRBJ2-7; size: NA
DNA: TGTGCCAGCAGTTATCGGACGAGGGGGAACACTGAAGCTTTCTTT; CDR3: CASSYRTRGNTEAFF; V: TRBV5-4; D: NA; J: TRBJ1-1; size: NA
DNA: TGCGCCAGCACTCTTGACTTCGGGGCCCGCACAGATACGCAGTATTTT; CDR3: CASTLDFGARTDTQYF; V: TRBV5-1; D: NA; J: TRBJ2-3; size: NA
DNA: TGTGCCAGCAGCTTAGGGCTAACAGATACGCAGTATTTT; CDR3: CASSLGLTDTQYF; V: TRBV7-7; D: NA; J: TRBJ2-3; size: few
DNA: TGCGCCAGCAGCCAACTGAGGGGGGGGTCGAATGAGCAGTTCTTC; CDR3: CASSQLRGGSNEQFF; V: TRBV4-1; D: NA; J: TRBJ2-1; size: once
DNA: TGTGCCAGCAGCGTATTGGCCTCCAAAACCTACGAGCAGTACTTC; CDR3: CASSVLASKTYEQYF; V: TRBV9; D: NA; J: TRBJ2-7; size: NA
DNA: TGTGCCAGCAGCTTGGCTGTATCCGGCTACGAGCAGTACTTC; CDR3: CASSLAVSGYEQYF; V: TRBV5-7; D: NA; J: TRBJ2-7; size: NA
DNA: TGTGCCAGCAGTGTCGGTCCTTACGGGACGCCTTCGGATAGTACGCAGTATTTT; CDR3: CASSVGPYGTPSDSTQYF; V: TRBV6-4; D: NA; J: TRBJ2-3; size: once
DNA: TGTGCCTGGAGTTTCGCGGGGGGCTACAATGAGCAGTTCTTC; CDR3: CAWSFAGGYNEQFF; V: TRBV30; D: TRBD2; J: TRBJ2-1; size: NA
DNA: TGCGCCAGCCTGAGGGCTAGCGGGACCTACAATGAGCAGTTCTTC; CDR3: CASLRASGTYNEQFF; V: TRBV5-1; D: TRBD2; J: TRBJ2-1; size: NA
DNA: TGTGCCAGCAGTTGGGAGGAGGGTATCGGGGAGCTGTTTTTT; CDR3: CASSWEEGIGELFF; V: TRBV7-2; D: NA; J: TRBJ2-2; size: NA